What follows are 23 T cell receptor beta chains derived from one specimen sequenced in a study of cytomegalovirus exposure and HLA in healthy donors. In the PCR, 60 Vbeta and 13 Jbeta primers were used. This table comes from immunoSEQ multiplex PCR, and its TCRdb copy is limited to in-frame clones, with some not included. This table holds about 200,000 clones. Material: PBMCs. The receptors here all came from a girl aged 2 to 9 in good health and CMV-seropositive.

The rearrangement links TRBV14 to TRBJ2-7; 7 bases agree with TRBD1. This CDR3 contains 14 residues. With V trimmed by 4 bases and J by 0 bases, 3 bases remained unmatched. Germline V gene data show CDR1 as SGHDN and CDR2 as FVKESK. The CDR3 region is CASSRTGYSYEQYF. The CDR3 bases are TGTGCCAGCAGCCGGACAGGCTACTCCTACGAGCAGTACTTC.

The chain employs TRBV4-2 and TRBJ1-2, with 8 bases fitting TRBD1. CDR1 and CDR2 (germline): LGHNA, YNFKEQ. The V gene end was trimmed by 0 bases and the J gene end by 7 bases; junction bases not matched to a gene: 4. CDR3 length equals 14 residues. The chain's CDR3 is CASSQEDRALGYTF. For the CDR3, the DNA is TGTGCCAGCAGCCAAGAGGACAGGGCTCTTGGCTACACCTTC.

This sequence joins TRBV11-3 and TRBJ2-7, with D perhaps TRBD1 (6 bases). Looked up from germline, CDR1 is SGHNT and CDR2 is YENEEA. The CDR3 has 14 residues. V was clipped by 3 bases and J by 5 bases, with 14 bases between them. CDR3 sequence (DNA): TGTGCCAGCAGCTTGAACGGACAGCTGGACGAGCAGTACTTC. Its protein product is CASSLNGQLDEQYF.

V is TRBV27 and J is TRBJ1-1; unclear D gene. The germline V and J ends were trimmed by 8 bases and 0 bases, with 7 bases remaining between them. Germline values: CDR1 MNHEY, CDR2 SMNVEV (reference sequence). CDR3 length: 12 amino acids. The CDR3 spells CASYTMNTEAFF. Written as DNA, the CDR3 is TGTGCCAGCTATACTATGAACACTGAAGCTTTCTTT.

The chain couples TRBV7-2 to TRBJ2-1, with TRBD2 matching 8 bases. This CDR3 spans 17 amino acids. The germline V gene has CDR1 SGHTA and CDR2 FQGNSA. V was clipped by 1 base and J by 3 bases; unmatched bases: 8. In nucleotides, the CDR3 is TGTGCCAGCAGCTTAGGAGACGGGAGGGCTTACTACAATGAGCAGTTCTTC. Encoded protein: CASSLGDGRAYYNEQFF.

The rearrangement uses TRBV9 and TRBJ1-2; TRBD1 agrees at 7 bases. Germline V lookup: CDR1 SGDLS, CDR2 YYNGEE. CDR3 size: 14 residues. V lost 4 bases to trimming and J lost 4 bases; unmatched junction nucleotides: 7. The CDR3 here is CASSHNRDSYGYTF. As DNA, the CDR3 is TGTGCCAGCAGCCACAACCGGGACAGCTATGGCTACACCTTC.

The CDR3 spells CASSLAPAGARGYTF. The CDR3 nucleotides are TGTGCCAGCAGCTTGGCTCCGGCGGGGGCGAGAGGCTACACCTTC. The chain recombines TRBV5-6 with TRBJ1-2; a weak D match, TRBD1 (6 bases). CDR1 SGHDT and CDR2 YYEEEE come from the germline V gene. This CDR3 contains 15 residues. V dropped 0 bases and J dropped 8 bases, with 17 bases sitting between them.

DNA of the CDR3: TGTGCCAGTAGTATTAGTTCCCGGGGGGAGCAGTTCTTC. Protein sequence: CASSISSRGEQFF. The V call is TRBV19, the J call TRBJ2-1, with D tentatively TRBD2 (6 bases). The V and J ends lost 3 bases and 10 bases respectively, with 13 bases between them. Germline CDR1 is LNHDA and CDR2 is SQIVND (reference sequence). The CDR3 has 13 residues.

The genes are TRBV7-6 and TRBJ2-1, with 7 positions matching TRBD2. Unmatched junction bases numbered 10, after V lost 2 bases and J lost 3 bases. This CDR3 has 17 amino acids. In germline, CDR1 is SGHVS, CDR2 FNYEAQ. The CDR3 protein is CASSLSPRGRLYNEQFF. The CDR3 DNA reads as TGTGCCAGCAGCTTATCGCCCCGCGGGAGACTCTACAATGAGCAGTTCTTC.

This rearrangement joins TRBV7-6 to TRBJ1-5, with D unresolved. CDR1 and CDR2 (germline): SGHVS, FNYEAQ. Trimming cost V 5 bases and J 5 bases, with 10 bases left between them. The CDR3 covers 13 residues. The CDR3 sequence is CASSPGSHQPQHF. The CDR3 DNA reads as TGTGCCAGCAGCCCCGGGAGCCATCAGCCCCAGCATTTT.

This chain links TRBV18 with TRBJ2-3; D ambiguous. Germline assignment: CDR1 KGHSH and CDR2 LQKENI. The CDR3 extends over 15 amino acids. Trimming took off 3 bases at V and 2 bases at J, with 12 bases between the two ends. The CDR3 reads CASSPWPLLTDTQYF. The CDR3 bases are TGTGCCAGCTCACCTTGGCCTCTCCTCACAGATACGCAGTATTTT. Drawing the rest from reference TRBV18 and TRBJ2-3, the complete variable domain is NAGVMQNPRHLVRRRGQEARLRCSPMKGHSHVYWYRQLPEEGLKFMVYLQKENIIDESGMPKERFSAEFPKEGPSILRIQQVVRGDSAAYFCASSPWPLLTDTQYFGPGTRLTVL.

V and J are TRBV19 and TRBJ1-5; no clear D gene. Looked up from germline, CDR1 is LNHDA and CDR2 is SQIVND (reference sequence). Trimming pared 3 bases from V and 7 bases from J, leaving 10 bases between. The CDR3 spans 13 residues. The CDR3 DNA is TGTGCCAGTAGTATGAGTTTCGGGCAGCCCCAGCATTTT. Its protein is CASSMSFGQPQHF.

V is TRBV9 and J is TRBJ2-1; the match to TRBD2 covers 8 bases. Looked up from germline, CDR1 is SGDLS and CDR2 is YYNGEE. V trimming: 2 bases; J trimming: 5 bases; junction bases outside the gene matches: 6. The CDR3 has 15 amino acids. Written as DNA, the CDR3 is TGTGCCAGCAGCGTTGGGGGACTAGAGAACAATGAGCAGTTCTTC. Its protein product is CASSVGGLENNEQFF.

The CDR3 DNA reads as TGTGCCAGCAGTTACTCGAGGAACACCGGGGAGCTGTTTTTT. It yields the protein CASSYSRNTGELFF. The V call is TRBV6-5, the J call TRBJ2-2, with D uncertain. V lost 0 bases and J lost 1, with 3 bases in between. The CDR3 has 14 amino acids. Germline CDR1 and CDR2: MNHEY and SVGAGI.

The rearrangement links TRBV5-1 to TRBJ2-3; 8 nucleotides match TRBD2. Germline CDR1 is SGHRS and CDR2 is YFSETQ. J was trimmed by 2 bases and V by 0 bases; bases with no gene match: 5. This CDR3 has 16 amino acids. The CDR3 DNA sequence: TGCGCCAGCAGCTTGGCTGCGGGAGGTATCACAGATACGCAGTATTTT. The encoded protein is CASSLAAGGITDTQYF.

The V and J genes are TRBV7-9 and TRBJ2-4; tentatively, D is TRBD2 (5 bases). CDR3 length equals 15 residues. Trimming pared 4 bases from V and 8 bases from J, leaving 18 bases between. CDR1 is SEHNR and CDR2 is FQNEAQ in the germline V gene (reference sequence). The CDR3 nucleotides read TGTGCCAGCAGCTCCCTGAACGGGGTTGGGGACATTCAGTACTTC. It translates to CASSSLNGVGDIQYF.

As DNA, the CDR3 is TGTGCCAGCGCTTCTACCTACGAGCAGTACTTC. Translating gives CASASTYEQYF. The V gene is TRBV25-1, the J gene TRBJ2-7; no firm D call. The germline V and J ends were trimmed by 8 bases and 2 bases, with 7 bases remaining between them. The CDR3 totals 11 residues. Looked up from germline, CDR1 is MGHDK and CDR2 is SYGVNS.

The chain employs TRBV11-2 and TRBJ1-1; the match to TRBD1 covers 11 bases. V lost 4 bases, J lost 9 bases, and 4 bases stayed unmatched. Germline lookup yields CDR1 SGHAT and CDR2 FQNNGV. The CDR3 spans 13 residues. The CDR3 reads CASSSGTGGKAFF. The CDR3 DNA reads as TGTGCCAGCAGCTCAGGGACAGGGGGAAAAGCTTTCTTT.

CDR3 residues: CASSTLSQGEVYEQYF. The CDR3 region has the DNA TGTGCCAGCAGCACTTTGTCCCAGGGGGAGGTCTACGAGCAGTACTTC. The chain joins TRBV11-2 to TRBJ2-7, with D perhaps TRBD1 (7 bases). CDR1 and CDR2 (germline): SGHAT, FQNNGV. Trimming shortened V by 5 bases and J by 3 bases, and 20 bases separated the two germline ends. The CDR3 has 16 amino acids.

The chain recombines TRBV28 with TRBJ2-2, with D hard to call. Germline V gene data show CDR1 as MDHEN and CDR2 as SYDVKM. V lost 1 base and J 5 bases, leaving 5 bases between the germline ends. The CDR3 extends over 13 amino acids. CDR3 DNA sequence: TGTGCCAGCAGTTTATATGAGACCGGGGAGCTGTTTTTT. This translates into CASSLYETGELFF.

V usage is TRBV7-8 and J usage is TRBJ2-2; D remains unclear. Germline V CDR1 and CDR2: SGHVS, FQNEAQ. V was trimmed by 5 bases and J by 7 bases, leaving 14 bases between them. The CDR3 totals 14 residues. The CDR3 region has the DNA TGTGCCAGCAGCCCCTTTCGTCTCGGCGGGGAGCTGTTTTTT. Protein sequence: CASSPFRLGGELFF.

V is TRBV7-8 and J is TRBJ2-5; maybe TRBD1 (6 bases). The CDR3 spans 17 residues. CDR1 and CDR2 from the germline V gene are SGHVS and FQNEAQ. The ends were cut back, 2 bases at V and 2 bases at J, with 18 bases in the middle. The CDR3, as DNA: TGTGCCAGCAGCTTAAAGGTTGGGGCCCAGGGGCAAGAGACCCAGTACTTC. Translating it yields CASSLKVGAQGQETQYF.

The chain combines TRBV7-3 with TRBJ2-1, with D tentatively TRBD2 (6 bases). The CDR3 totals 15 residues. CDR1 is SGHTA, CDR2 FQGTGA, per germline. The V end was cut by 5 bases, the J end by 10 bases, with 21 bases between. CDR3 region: CASSPGTGGRNEQFF. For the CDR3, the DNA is TGTGCCAGCAGCCCCGGGACTGGAGGTCGGAACGAGCAGTTCTTC.